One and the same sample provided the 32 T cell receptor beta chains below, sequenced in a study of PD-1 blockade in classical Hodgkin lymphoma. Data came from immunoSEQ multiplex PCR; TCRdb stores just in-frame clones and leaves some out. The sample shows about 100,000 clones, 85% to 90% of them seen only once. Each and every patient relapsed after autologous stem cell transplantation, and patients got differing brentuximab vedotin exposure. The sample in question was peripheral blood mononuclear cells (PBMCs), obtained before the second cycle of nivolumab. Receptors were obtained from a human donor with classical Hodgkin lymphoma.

The CDR3: CAWSVWAVGTYGYTF. CDR3 DNA sequence: TGTGCCTGGAGTGTATGGGCCGTGGGGACCTATGGCTACACCTTC. The gene calls are TRBV30 and TRBJ1-2, with a weak D call TRBD1 (5 bases). The germline V gene has CDR1 GTSNPN and CDR2 SVGIG (reference sequence). The germline V and J ends were trimmed by 0 bases and 4 bases, with 15 bases remaining between them. The CDR3 is 15 amino acids.

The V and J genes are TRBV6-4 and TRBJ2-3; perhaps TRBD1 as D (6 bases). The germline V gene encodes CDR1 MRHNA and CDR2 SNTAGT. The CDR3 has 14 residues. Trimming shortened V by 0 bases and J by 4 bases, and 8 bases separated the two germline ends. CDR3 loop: CASSDSNRADTQYF. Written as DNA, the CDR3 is TGTGCCAGCAGTGACTCCAACAGGGCAGATACGCAGTATTTT.

The CDR3 spells CASTSYTEAFF. The CDR3 bases are TGTGCCAGCACATCCTACACTGAAGCTTTCTTT. The chain carries TRBV6-5 and TRBJ1-1; D unresolved. CDR1 and CDR2 (germline): MNHEY, SVGAGI. This CDR3 is built from 11 residues. V lost 7 bases, J lost 3 bases, and 6 bases lay in between.

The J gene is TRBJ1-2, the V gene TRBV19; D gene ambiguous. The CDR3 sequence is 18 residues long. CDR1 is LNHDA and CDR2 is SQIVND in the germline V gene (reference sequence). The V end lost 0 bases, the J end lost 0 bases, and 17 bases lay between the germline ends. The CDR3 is CASSIDRTGGMTNYGYTF. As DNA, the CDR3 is TGTGCCAGTAGTATAGATAGGACCGGCGGTATGACTAACTATGGCTACACCTTC.

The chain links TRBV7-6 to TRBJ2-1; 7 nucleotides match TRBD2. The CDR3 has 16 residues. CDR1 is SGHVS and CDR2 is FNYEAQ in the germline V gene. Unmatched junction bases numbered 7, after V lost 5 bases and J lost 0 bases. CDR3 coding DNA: TGTGCCAGCAGCCCCTTGGCGGGGGTCTCCTACAATGAGCAGTTCTTC. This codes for CASSPLAGVSYNEQFF.

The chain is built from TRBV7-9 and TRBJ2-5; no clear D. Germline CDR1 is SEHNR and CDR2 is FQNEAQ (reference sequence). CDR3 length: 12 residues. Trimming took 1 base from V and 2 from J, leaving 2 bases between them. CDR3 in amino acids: CASSLGQETQYF. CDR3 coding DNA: TGTGCCAGCAGCTTAGGTCAAGAGACCCAGTACTTC. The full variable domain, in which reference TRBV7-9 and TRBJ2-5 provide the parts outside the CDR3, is DTGVSQNPRHKITKRGQNVTFRCDPISEHNRLYWYRQTLGQGPEFLTYFQNEAQLEKSRLLSDRFSAERPKGSFSTLEIQRTEQGDSAMYLCASSLGQETQYFGPGTRLLVL.

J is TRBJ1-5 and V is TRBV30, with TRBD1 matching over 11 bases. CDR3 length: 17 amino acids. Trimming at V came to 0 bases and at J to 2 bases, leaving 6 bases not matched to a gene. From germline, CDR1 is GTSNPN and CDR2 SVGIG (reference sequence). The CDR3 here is CAWSVDRTGGGNQPQHF. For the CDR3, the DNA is TGTGCCTGGAGTGTGGACCGGACAGGGGGCGGCAATCAGCCCCAGCATTTT.

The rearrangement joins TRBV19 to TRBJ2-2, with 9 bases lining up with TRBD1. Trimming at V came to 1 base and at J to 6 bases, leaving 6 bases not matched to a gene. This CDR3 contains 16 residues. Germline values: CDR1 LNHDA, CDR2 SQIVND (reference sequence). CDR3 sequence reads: CASSIGDRDGSGELFF. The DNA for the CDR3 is TGTGCCAGTAGTATAGGGGACAGGGACGGATCCGGGGAGCTGTTTTTT.

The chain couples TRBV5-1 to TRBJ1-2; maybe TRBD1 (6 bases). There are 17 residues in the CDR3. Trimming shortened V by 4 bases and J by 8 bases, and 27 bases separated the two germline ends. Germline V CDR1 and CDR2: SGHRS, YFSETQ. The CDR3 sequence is CASSPQEFGGVGEGYTF. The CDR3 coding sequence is TGCGCCAGCAGCCCCCAGGAATTCGGGGGCGTTGGGGAGGGCTACACCTTC.

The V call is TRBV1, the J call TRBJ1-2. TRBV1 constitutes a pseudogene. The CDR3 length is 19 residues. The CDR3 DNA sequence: TGCACCAGCAGCCAAGACAGCCACGGGGGCAGGCGGCGGAACTATGGCTACACCTTC. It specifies CTSSQDSHGGRRRNYGYTF.

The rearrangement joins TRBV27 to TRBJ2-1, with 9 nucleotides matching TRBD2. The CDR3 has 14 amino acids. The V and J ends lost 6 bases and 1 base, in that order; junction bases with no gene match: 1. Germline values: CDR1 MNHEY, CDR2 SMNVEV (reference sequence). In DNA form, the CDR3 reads TGTGCCAGCAGCGGACTAGCGTCCTACAATGAGCAGTTCTTC. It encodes CASSGLASYNEQFF.

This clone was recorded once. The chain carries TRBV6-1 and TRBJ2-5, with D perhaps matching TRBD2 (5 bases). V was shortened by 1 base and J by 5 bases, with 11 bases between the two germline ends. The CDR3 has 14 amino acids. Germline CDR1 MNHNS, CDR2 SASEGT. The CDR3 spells CASSEGPSGETQYF. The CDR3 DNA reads TGTGCCAGCAGTGAAGGGCCCTCGGGGGAGACCCAGTACTTC.

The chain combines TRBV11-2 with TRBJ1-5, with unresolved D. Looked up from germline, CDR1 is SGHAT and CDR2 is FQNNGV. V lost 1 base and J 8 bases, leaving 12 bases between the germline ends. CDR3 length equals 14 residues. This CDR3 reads CASSLAHSLEPQHF. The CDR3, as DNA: TGTGCCAGCAGCTTAGCTCACAGCCTGGAGCCCCAGCATTTT.

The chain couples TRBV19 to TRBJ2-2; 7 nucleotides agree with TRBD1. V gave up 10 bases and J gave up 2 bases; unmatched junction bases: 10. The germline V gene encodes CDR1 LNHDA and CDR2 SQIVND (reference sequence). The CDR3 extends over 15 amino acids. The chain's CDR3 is CATSTGDANTGELFF. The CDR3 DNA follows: TGTGCCACCTCCACAGGGGATGCTAACACCGGGGAGCTGTTTTTT.

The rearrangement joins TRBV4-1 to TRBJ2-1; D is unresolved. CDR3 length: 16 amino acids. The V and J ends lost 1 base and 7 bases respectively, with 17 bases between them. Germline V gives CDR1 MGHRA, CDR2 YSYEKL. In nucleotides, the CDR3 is TGCGCCAGCAGCCAAGGGTTAAGGGTTTTGTTGAATGAGCAGTTCTTC. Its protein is CASSQGLRVLLNEQFF.

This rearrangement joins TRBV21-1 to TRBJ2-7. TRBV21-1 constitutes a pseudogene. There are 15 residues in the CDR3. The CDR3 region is CASSKEGTVDYEQYF. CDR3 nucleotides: TGTGCCAGCAGCAAAGAAGGGACGGTCGACTACGAGCAGTACTTC.

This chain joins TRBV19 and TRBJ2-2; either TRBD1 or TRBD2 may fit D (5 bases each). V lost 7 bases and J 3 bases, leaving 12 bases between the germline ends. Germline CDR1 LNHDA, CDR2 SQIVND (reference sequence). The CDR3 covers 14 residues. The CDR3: CASTGTRDTGELFF. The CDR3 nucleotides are TGTGCCAGTACCGGGACCCGTGACACCGGGGAGCTGTTTTTT.

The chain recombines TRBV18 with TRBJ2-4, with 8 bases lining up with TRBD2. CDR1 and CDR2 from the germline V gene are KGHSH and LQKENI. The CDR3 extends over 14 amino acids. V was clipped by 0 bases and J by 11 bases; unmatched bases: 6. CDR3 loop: CASSPPQGGGFQYF. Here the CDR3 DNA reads TGTGCCAGCTCACCACCCCAGGGCGGGGGGTTTCAGTACTTC.

The CDR3 protein is CASSKDGTGAAGTEAFF. CDR3 nucleotides: TGTGCCAGCAGCAAAGATGGGACAGGGGCCGCCGGGACTGAAGCTTTCTTT. This chain uses TRBV21-1 with TRBJ1-1; the table's D call TRBD1 went unverified against the DNA. TRBV21-1 is a pseudogene. The CDR3 runs 17 residues.

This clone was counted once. As DNA, the CDR3 is TGTGCCAGCAGTGAAGAATTGCATACCTTCGGGGAACTGTTTTTT. As protein: CASSEELHTFGELFF. The rearrangement joins TRBV7-9 to TRBJ1-4; D gene uncertain. The CDR3 contains 15 residues. Germline V lookup: CDR1 SEHNR, CDR2 FQNEAQ (reference sequence). The V end was cut by 6 bases, the J end by 12 bases, with 23 bases between.

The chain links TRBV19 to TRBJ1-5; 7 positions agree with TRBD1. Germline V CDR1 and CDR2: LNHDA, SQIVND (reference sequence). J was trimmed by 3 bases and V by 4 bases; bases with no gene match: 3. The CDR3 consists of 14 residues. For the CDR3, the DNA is TGTGCCAGTAGTAAGGGACAGCTCAATCAGCCCCAGCATTTT. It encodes CASSKGQLNQPQHF.

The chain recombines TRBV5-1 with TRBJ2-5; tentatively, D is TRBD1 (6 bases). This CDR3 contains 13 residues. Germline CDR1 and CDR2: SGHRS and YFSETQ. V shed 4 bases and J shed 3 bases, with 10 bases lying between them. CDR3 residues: CASSPRTEETQYF. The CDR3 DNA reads TGCGCCAGCAGCCCCCGGACAGAAGAGACCCAGTACTTC.

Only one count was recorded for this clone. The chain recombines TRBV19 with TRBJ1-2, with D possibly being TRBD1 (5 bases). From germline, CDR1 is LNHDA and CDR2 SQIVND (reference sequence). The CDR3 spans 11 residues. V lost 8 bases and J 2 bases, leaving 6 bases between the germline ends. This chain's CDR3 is CASAGNYGYTF. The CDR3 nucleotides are TGTGCCAGTGCAGGGAACTATGGCTACACCTTC.

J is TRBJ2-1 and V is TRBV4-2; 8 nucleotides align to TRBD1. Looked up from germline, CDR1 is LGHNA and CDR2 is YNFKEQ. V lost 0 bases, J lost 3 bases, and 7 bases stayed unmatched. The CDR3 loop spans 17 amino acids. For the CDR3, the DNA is TGTGCCAGCAGCCAAGATCACAGGGGGGACATCTACAATGAGCAGTTCTTC. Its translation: CASSQDHRGDIYNEQFF.

CDR3 nucleotide sequence: TGCGCCAGCAGCCATGAGGGGGCAACTAATGAAAAACTGTTTTTT. Encoded protein: CASSHEGATNEKLFF. V usage is TRBV4-1 and J usage is TRBJ1-4; perhaps TRBD1 as D (6 bases). The CDR3 has 15 amino acids. From germline, CDR1 is MGHRA and CDR2 YSYEKL. V was pared by 3 bases and J by 0 bases, with 8 bases between.

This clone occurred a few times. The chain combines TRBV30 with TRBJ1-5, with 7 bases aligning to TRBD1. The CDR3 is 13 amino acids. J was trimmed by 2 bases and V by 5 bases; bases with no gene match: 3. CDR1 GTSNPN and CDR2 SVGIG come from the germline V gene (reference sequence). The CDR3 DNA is TGTGCCTGGGACAGGGAGGGCAATCAGCCCCAGCATTTT. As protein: CAWDREGNQPQHF.

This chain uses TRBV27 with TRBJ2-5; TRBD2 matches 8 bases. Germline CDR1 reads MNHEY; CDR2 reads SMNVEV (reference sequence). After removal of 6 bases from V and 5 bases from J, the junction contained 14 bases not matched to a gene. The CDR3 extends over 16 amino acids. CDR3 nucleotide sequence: TGTGCCAGCAGAGTCCGCCGGGGACTAGGTTGGGAGACCCAGTACTTC. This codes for CASRVRRGLGWETQYF.

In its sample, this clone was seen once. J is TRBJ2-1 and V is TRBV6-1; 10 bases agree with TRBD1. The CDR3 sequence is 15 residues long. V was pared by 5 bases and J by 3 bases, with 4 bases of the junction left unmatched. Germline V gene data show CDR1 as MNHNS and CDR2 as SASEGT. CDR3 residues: CASSPDRGLYNEQFF. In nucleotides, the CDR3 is TGTGCCAGCAGTCCTGACAGGGGGCTCTACAATGAGCAGTTCTTC.

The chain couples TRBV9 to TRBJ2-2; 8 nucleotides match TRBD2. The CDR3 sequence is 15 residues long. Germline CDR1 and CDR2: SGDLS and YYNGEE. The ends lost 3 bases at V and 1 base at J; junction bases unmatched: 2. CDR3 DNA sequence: TGTGCCAGCAGCGCGCGGGGGGTGAACACCGGGGAGCTGTTTTTT. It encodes CASSARGVNTGELFF.

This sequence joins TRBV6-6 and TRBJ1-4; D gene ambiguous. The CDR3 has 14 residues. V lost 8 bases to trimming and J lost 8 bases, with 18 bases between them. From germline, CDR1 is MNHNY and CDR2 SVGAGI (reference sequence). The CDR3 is CASRAGLVPEKLFF. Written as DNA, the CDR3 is TGTGCCAGCCGAGCGGGTCTTGTTCCCGAAAAACTGTTTTTT.

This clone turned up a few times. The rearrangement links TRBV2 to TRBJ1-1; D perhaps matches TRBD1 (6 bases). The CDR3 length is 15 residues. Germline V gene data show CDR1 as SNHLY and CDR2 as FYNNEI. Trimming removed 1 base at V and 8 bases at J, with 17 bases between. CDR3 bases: TGTGCCAGCAGTGAAGGGACAGTGGCTCCAGGGGAAGCTTTCTTT. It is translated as CASSEGTVAPGEAFF. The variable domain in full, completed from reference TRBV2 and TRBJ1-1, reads EPEVTQTPSHQVTQMGQEVILRCVPISNHLYFYWYRQILGQKVEFLVSFYNNEISEKSEIFDDQFSVERPDGSNFTLKIRSTKLEDSAMYFCASSEGTVAPGEAFFGQGTRLTVV.

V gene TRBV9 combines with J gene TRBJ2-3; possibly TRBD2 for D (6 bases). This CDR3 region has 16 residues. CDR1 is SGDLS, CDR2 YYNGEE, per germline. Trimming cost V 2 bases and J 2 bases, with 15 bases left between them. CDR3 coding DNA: TGTGCCAGCAGCGTCCCTGGGACTTGGATCACAGATACGCAGTATTTT. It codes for CASSVPGTWITDTQYF.